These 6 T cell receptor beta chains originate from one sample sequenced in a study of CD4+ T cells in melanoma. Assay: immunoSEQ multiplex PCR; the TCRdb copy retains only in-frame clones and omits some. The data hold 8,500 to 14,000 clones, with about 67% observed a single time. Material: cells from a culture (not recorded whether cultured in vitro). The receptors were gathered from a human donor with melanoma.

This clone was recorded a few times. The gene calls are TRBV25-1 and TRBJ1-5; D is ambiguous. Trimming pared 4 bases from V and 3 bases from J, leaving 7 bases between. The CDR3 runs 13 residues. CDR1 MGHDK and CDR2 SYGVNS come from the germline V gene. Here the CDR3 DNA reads TGTGCCAGCAGTGGGCAGACCAATCAGCCCCAGCATTTT. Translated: CASSGQTNQPQHF. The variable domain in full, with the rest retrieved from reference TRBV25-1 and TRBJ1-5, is EADIYQTPRYLVIGTGKKITLECSQTMGHDKMYWYQQDPGMELHLIHYSYGVNSTEKGDLSSESTVSRIRTEHFPLTLESARPSHTSQYLCASSGQTNQPQHFGDGTRLSIL.

This chain's CDR3 is CASSTSGTSSYNEQFF. CDR3 nucleotide sequence: TGTGCCAGTAGTACGTCCGGGACTAGCTCCTACAATGAGCAGTTCTTC. This chain connects TRBV19 to TRBJ2-1; 8 bases fit TRBD2. Germline CDR1 is LNHDA and CDR2 is SQIVND (reference sequence). There are 16 residues in the CDR3. The junction had 5 bases not matched to a gene; V was cut back by 4 bases and J by 0 bases.

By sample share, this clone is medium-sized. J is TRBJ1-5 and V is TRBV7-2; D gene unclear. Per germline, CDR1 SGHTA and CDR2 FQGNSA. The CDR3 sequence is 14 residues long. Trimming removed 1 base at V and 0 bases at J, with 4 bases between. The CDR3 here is CASSLEISNQPQHF. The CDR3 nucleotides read TGTGCCAGCAGCTTAGAGATTAGCAATCAGCCCCAGCATTTT.

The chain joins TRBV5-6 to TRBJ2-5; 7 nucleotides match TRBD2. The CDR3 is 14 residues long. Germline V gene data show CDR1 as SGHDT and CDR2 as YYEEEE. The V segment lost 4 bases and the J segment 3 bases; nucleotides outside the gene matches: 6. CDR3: CASSLSGTKETQYF. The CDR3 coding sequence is TGTGCCAGCAGCCTATCCGGGACTAAAGAGACCCAGTACTTC.

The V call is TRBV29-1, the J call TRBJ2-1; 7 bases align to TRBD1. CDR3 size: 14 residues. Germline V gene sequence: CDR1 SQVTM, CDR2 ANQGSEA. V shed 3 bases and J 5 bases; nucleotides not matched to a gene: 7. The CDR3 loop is CSVDPGQVNNEQFF. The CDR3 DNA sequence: TGCAGCGTTGATCCAGGACAGGTGAACAATGAGCAGTTCTTC.

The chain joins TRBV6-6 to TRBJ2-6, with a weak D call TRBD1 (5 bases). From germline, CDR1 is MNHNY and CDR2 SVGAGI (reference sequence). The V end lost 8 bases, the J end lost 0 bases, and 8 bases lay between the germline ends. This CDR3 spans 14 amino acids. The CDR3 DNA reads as TGTGCCAGCGGGGCGTACTCTGGGGCCAACGTCCTGACTTTC. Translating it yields CASGAYSGANVLTF.